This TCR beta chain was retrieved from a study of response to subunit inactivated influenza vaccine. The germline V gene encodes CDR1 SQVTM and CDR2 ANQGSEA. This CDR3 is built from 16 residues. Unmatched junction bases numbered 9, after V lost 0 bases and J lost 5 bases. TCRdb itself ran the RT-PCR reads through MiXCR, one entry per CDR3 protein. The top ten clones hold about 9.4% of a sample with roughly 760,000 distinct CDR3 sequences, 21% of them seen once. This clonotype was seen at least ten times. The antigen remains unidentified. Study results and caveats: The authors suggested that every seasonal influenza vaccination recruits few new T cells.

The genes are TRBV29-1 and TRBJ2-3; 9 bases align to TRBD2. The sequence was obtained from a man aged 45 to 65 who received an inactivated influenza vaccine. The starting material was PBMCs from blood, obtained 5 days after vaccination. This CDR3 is CSVEDFKETSGDTQYF. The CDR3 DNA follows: TGCAGCGTTGAAGATTTTAAGGAGACTAGCGGAGATACGCAGTATTTT.